The present TCR beta chain was sequenced within a study of cytomegalovirus exposure and HLA in healthy donors. The study's findings and limits: A later analysis linked a missense DCLRE1C variant to TCR beta V- and J-gene trimming.

Germline assignment: CDR1 SGHNT and CDR2 YYREEE (reference sequence). The CDR3 contains 12 residues. V was trimmed by 7 bases and J by 6 bases, leaving 13 bases between them. Worth noting for this clone: Its antigen remains unidentified.

The PCR had 60 Vbeta and 13 Jbeta primers. The data were produced by immunoSEQ multiplex PCR, yet TCRdb's version contains in-frame clones alone and is incomplete. The profile shows about 150,000 clones, 70% to 90% of them singletons. The sequenced sample consisted of PBMCs. The chain has TRBV5-4 and TRBJ1-2; D is possibly TRBD1 (6 bases). This sequence was found in a male donor in good health and CMV-seronegative. The CDR3 bases are TGTGCCAGCTTAGGGGGGGGAAATGGCTACACCTTC. This gives the protein CASLGGGNGYTF.